The 32 T cell receptor beta chains below come from one sample, sequenced in a study of OX40 agonist ivuxolimab in advanced cancers. The repertoire was sequenced with immunoSEQ multiplex PCR; TCRdb's copy has only in-frame clones and lacks some. This table has about 79,000 clones, approximately 92% appearing once. Specimen: CD4+ or CD8+ T cells sorted from blood, collected in a trial of the OX40 agonist ivuxolimab. The receptors derive from an adult with an advanced solid tumor such as melanoma, head and neck, liver or kidney cancer.

The chain has TRBV9 and TRBJ2-2; a weak D match, TRBD2 (5 bases). The CDR3 covers 14 residues. Deletions cut 0 bases from V and 6 bases from J, with 9 bases between. Germline CDR1 and CDR2: SGDLS and YYNGEE. CDR3 residues: CASSVGLGAGELFF. The CDR3 DNA is TGTGCCAGCAGCGTAGGTCTCGGGGCCGGGGAGCTGTTTTTT.

The V and J genes are TRBV28 and TRBJ2-5; no reliable D call. V lost 6 bases and J lost 8, with 13 bases in between. The germline CDR1 and CDR2 sequences are MDHEN and SYDVKM. The CDR3 sequence is 12 residues long. The CDR3: CASSSSPPTQYF. DNA of the CDR3: TGTGCCAGCAGCTCCTCCCCCCCTACCCAGTACTTC.

CDR3 DNA: TGTGCCAGCAGTGTGACAGGGGACTATGGCTACACCTTC. Amino acids: CASSVTGDYGYTF. This chain connects TRBV2 to TRBJ1-2; 8 bases line up with TRBD1. Germline trimming cut 4 bases from V and 3 bases from J; bases unmatched to any gene: 1. The CDR3 spans 13 residues. Germline CDR1 SNHLY, CDR2 FYNNEI.

For the CDR3, the DNA is TGTGCCAGTAGTAAGATCGGCACTGAAGCTTTCTTT. Amino acids: CASSKIGTEAFF. This sequence joins TRBV19 and TRBJ1-1; no clear D gene. Per germline, CDR1 LNHDA and CDR2 SQIVND (reference sequence). The CDR3 spans 12 residues. Trimming pared 4 bases from V and 4 bases from J, leaving 7 bases between. Full variable domain (outside the CDR3, taken from reference TRBV19 and TRBJ1-1): DGGITQSPKYLFRKEGQNVTLSCEQNLNHDAMYWYRQDPGQGLRLIYYSQIVNDFQKGDIAEGYSVSREKKESFPLTVTSAQKNPTAFYLCASSKIGTEAFFGQGTRLTVV.

The chain is built from TRBV10-3 and TRBJ2-7, with D perhaps TRBD1 or TRBD2 (5 bases each). The V end was cut by 6 bases, the J end by 4 bases, with 10 bases between. CDR1 and CDR2 (germline): ENHRY, SYGVKD. This CDR3 comprises 12 residues. The CDR3 here is CAISRGVYEQYF. Here the CDR3 DNA reads TGTGCCATCAGCCGAGGGGTTTACGAGCAGTACTTC.

The chain is built from TRBV27 and TRBJ2-7; 10 bases fit TRBD2. Germline CDR1 is MNHEY and CDR2 is SMNVEV (reference sequence). The CDR3 runs 14 residues. With 6 bases clipped from V and 6 bases from J, the junction kept 8 bases outside the gene matches. In DNA, the CDR3 is TGTGCCAGCAGCAAACCGGGACTAGCGCGCGAGCAGTACTTC. Residues: CASSKPGLAREQYF.

For the CDR3, the DNA is TGTGCCAGCAGCTTAGTCGTTAGGGCCCACGAGCAGTACTTC. Translated, it gives CASSLVVRAHEQYF. The chain links TRBV7-6 to TRBJ2-7; D unclear. The CDR3 loop spans 14 amino acids. Trimming took off 1 base at V and 5 bases at J, with 12 bases between the two ends. Germline CDR1 is SGHVS and CDR2 is FNYEAQ.

The J gene is TRBJ1-2, the V gene TRBV6-5, with D perhaps TRBD1 (6 bases). V was cut by 4 bases and J by 7 bases, with 13 bases left in between. Per the germline V gene, CDR1 is MNHEY and CDR2 is SVGAGI. The CDR3 contains 13 residues. CDR3 coding DNA: TGTGCCAGCAGTTCAACAGGGATGGCTGGCTACACCTTC. This encodes CASSSTGMAGYTF.

The genes are TRBV27 and TRBJ2-5; 7 bases map to TRBD1. The V and J ends lost 5 bases and 2 bases, in that order; junction bases with no gene match: 5. The germline V gene has CDR1 MNHEY and CDR2 SMNVEV (reference sequence). This CDR3 contains 14 residues. This CDR3 is CASSPGTAQETQYF. As DNA, the CDR3 is TGTGCCAGCAGTCCCGGGACAGCTCAAGAGACCCAGTACTTC.

The J gene is TRBJ2-7, the V gene TRBV27; unclear D gene. Trimming shortened V by 5 bases and J by 6 bases, and 17 bases separated the two germline ends. CDR3 length equals 14 residues. Germline V gene data show CDR1 as MNHEY and CDR2 as SMNVEV (reference sequence). CDR3 residues: CASSVAGPTGEQYF. The CDR3 nucleotides are TGTGCCAGCAGTGTCGCCGGGCCAACGGGCGAGCAGTACTTC.

The CDR3 protein is CASSSSDRGPSYEQYF. CDR3 coding DNA: TGTGCCAGCAGCTCAAGTGACAGGGGTCCTTCCTACGAGCAGTACTTC. The chain has TRBV7-8 and TRBJ2-7; 8 positions agree with TRBD1. Germline V CDR1 and CDR2: SGHVS, FQNEAQ. V trimming: 4 bases; J trimming: 1 base; junction bases outside the gene matches: 9. This CDR3 region has 16 residues.

The chain is built from TRBV19 and TRBJ2-5; D may be TRBD1 or TRBD2 (7 bases each). There are 15 residues in the CDR3. From germline, CDR1 is LNHDA and CDR2 SQIVND (reference sequence). V dropped 3 bases and J dropped 1 base, with 12 bases sitting between them. The CDR3 coding sequence is TGTGCCAGTAGTATCCAGGGGGGGACCCAAGAGACCCAGTACTTC. Protein: CASSIQGGTQETQYF.

This clone has only a few counts. This chain links TRBV28 with TRBJ2-7; tentative D call: TRBD1 (6 bases). Germline V gives CDR1 MDHEN, CDR2 SYDVKM. The length of the CDR3 is 16 residues. V lost 6 bases and J 2 bases, leaving 20 bases between the germline ends. The CDR3 sequence is CASSPPRQGWPYEQYF. CDR3 sequence (DNA): TGTGCCAGCAGCCCCCCCAGGCAGGGGTGGCCCTACGAGCAGTACTTC.

The chain recombines TRBV25-1 with TRBJ2-7, with TRBD1 matching over 10 bases. CDR3 length: 14 amino acids. Losses at the gene ends were 6 bases for V and 4 bases for J; bases not matched to a gene: 6. The V gene's germline CDR1 is MGHDK and CDR2 SYGVNS. The CDR3 DNA follows: TGTGCCAGCAGGGAGACAGGGGGCATGTACGAGCAGTACTTC. Translation gives CASRETGGMYEQYF.

V is TRBV30 and J is TRBJ2-2, with D unclear. V was trimmed by 1 base and J by 3 bases, leaving 6 bases between them. The CDR3 runs 13 residues. Per the germline V gene, CDR1 is GTSNPN and CDR2 is SVGIG (reference sequence). The CDR3 protein is CAWSGLYTGELFF. As DNA, the CDR3 is TGTGCCTGGAGTGGGCTGTACACCGGGGAGCTGTTTTTT. Drawing the rest from reference TRBV30 and TRBJ2-2, the complete variable domain is SQTIHQWPATLVQPVGSPLSLECTVEGTSNPNLYWYRQAAGRGLQLLFYSVGIGQISSEVPQNLSASRPQDRQFILSSKKLLLSDSGFYLCAWSGLYTGELFFGEGSRLTVL.

The V call is TRBV28, the J call TRBJ2-1; TRBD2 aligns across 7 bases. Germline lookup yields CDR1 MDHEN and CDR2 SYDVKM. The V and J ends lost 5 bases and 4 bases, in that order; junction bases with no gene match: 8. The CDR3 is 15 amino acids. The CDR3, as DNA: TGTGCCAGCAGTACCACCGGGGGGAGATACAATGAGCAGTTCTTC. The encoded protein is CASSTTGGRYNEQFF. Combining the CDR3 with reference TRBV28 and TRBJ2-1 gives the whole variable domain DVKVTQSSRYLVKRTGEKVFLECVQDMDHENMFWYRQDPGLGLRLIYFSYDVKMKEKGDIPEGYSVSREKKERFSLILESASTNQTSMYLCASSTTGGRYNEQFFGPGTRLTVL.

The chain combines TRBV19 with TRBJ2-5, with D uncertain. The J call may be incorrect, as the DNA end agrees better with TRBJ2-7. The CDR3 extends over 14 amino acids. Looked up from germline, CDR1 is LNHDA and CDR2 is SQIVND (reference sequence). CDR3 in DNA: TGTGCCAGTAGCAGCCCCGACGGCTACTACGAGCAGTACTTC. Its translation: CASSSPDGYYEQYF.

The chain combines TRBV28 with TRBJ2-7; D is unresolved. CDR1 and CDR2 from the germline V gene are MDHEN and SYDVKM. V was clipped by 3 bases and J by 5 bases, with 2 bases between them. There are 10 residues in the CDR3. CDR3 coding DNA: TGTGCCAGCAGTTTGAACGAGCAGTACTTC. Protein: CASSLNEQYF.

The J gene is TRBJ1-2, the V gene TRBV14, with TRBD1 as a possible D gene (5 bases). The CDR3 has 12 amino acids. CDR1 is SGHDN, CDR2 FVKESK, per germline. V was cut by 1 base and J by 5 bases, with 5 bases left in between. The CDR3 DNA follows: TGTGCCAGCAGCCAAGCAGGGTATGGCTACACCTTC. Its translation: CASSQAGYGYTF.

The chain employs TRBV28 and TRBJ1-1; TRBD1 matches at 7 bases. The CDR3 has 15 amino acids. V was pared by 5 bases and J by 4 bases, with 10 bases of the junction left unmatched. Germline CDR1 is MDHEN and CDR2 is SYDVKM. In DNA, the CDR3 is TGTGCCAGCAGTCGGAGACAGGGAAGAAGCACTGAAGCTTTCTTT. Translating gives CASSRRQGRSTEAFF.

V usage is TRBV29-1 and J usage is TRBJ1-2; TRBD1 matches at 9 bases. The V gene's germline CDR1 is SQVTM and CDR2 ANQGSEA. V was clipped by 7 bases and J by 5 bases; unmatched bases: 14. The CDR3 sequence is 15 residues long. Here the CDR3 reads CSAGRGQGEDYGYTF. DNA of the CDR3: TGCAGCGCTGGGAGGGGACAGGGAGAAGATTATGGCTACACCTTC.

The chain has TRBV1 and TRBJ1-2; the table's D call of TRBD1 was not tested on the DNA. TRBV1 is termed a pseudogene. This CDR3 region has 18 residues. In DNA, the CDR3 is TGCACCAGCAGCCGAGGGTTACCACCAGGGGGCGTAGAATATGGCTACACCTTC. Residues: CTSSRGLPPGGVEYGYTF.

This chain uses TRBV10-1 with TRBJ2-3, with 10 bases fitting TRBD2. The CDR3 is 15 residues long. Trimming cost V 5 bases and J 2 bases; bases outside gene matches: 4. Per germline, CDR1 WNHNN and CDR2 SYGVQD (reference sequence). CDR3 in amino acids: CASSQLAGTTDTQYF. The CDR3 DNA sequence: TGCGCCAGCAGTCAACTAGCGGGGACCACAGATACGCAGTATTTT.

V and J are TRBV28 and TRBJ1-1; TRBD1 aligns across 8 bases. The CDR3 extends over 16 amino acids. Trimming took 2 bases from V and 5 from J; bases not matched to a gene: 10. Germline-derived CDR1 and CDR2 are MDHEN and SYDVKM. The CDR3 sequence is CASSLRPDRVWTEAFF. CDR3 DNA sequence: TGTGCCAGCAGTTTACGCCCGGACAGGGTTTGGACTGAAGCTTTCTTT.

Worth noting for this clone: A read error may produce the germline difference seen at one junction end. The CDR3 reads CASSQAGGTGDAF. In DNA form, the CDR3 reads TGTGCCAGCAGCCAAGCGGGCGGGACAGGGGATGCCTTC. This rearrangement joins TRBV14 to TRBJ2-7; TRBD1 aligns across 10 bases. The CDR3 spans 13 residues. Germline CDR1 is SGHDN and CDR2 is FVKESK.

The V gene is TRBV28, the J gene TRBJ1-3; D unresolved. CDR1 is MDHEN, CDR2 SYDVKM, per germline. The CDR3 covers 16 residues. Trimming took 3 bases from V and 2 from J, leaving 14 bases between them. CDR3 DNA: TGTGCCAGCAGTTTCCTAGGGAAGTTGGCTGGAAACACCATATATTTT. Amino acid sequence: CASSFLGKLAGNTIYF.

The V gene is TRBV10-3, the J gene TRBJ2-7, with TRBD2 as a possible D gene (7 bases). Germline V lookup: CDR1 ENHRY, CDR2 SYGVKD. The V and J ends lost 4 bases and 1 base respectively, with 26 bases between them. The CDR3 covers 19 residues. Written as DNA, the CDR3 is TGTGCCATCAGTGTAAGGGGGACTGGGAGGGGACGGGTATCCTACGAGCAGTACTTC. It encodes CAISVRGTGRGRVSYEQYF.

The chain carries TRBV18 and TRBJ1-3, with D possibly TRBD1 on 5 matching bases. Germline CDR1 reads KGHSH; CDR2 reads LQKENI. With 2 bases removed from V and 0 bases from J, the gap between germline ends came to 8 bases. The CDR3 spans 15 residues. CDR3 sequence reads: CASSPSGRSGNTIYF. The DNA for the CDR3 is TGTGCCAGCTCACCATCAGGGCGCTCTGGAAACACCATATATTTT.

V gene TRBV29-1 combines with J gene TRBJ2-1; 9 nucleotides align to TRBD1. Per the germline V gene, CDR1 is SQVTM and CDR2 is ANQGSEA. J lost 4 bases, V lost 6 bases, and 7 bases had no gene match. The CDR3 runs to 14 residues. CDR3 sequence reads: CSVGTGGLYNEQFF. DNA of the CDR3: TGCAGCGTCGGTACAGGGGGCTTGTACAATGAGCAGTTCTTC.

The rearrangement uses TRBV15 and TRBJ1-5; the D gene is possibly TRBD1 (6 bases). Trimming cost V 5 bases and J 6 bases, with 20 bases left between them. This CDR3 contains 16 residues. CDR1 is LNHNV and CDR2 is YYDKDF in the germline V gene (reference sequence). The CDR3 protein is CATSVAAGEVGQPQHF. DNA for the CDR3: TGTGCCACCAGCGTAGCAGCAGGGGAGGTTGGTCAGCCCCAGCATTTT.

The chain carries TRBV6-6 and TRBJ1-2, with D possibly being TRBD1 (6 bases). The CDR3 sequence is 12 residues long. The germline V gene has CDR1 MNHNY and CDR2 SVGAGI (reference sequence). V was clipped by 10 bases and J by 4 bases, with 13 bases between them. The CDR3, as DNA: TGTGCCACCGTTGGGGGCGGCTATGGCTACACCTTC. Translating it yields CATVGGGYGYTF.

V is TRBV10-1 and J is TRBJ2-1; the match to TRBD2 covers 11 bases. This CDR3 region has 16 residues. The germline V gene has CDR1 WNHNN and CDR2 SYGVQD (reference sequence). V dropped 4 bases and J dropped 7; count of bases not matched to a gene: 9. The CDR3 spells CASSGPGLAAENEQFF. As DNA, the CDR3 is TGCGCCAGCAGTGGACCGGGACTAGCGGCCGAGAATGAGCAGTTCTTC.